This T cell receptor (beta chain) was profiled in a study of cytomegalovirus exposure and HLA in healthy donors. Study findings and constraints: Accurate prediction of HLA-A and HLA-B alleles (for most subjects) was reportedly achieved from TCR beta sequences. Exclusion applied to some V segments, including TRBV6-2 and TRBV6-3, as they were indistinguishable.

The PCR contained 60 Vbeta and 13 Jbeta primers. Sequencing was performed with immunoSEQ multiplex PCR; in TCRdb, only in-frame clones are kept and a portion is missing. The sample table sets out roughly 80,000 clones. Remarks on this clone: Its specificity is not known.

Germline values: CDR1 MNHEY, CDR2 SVGAGI. CDR3 length equals 14 residues. V was clipped by 6 bases and J by 4 bases, with 14 bases between them. This clonotype was sampled from a girl aged 5-17 years in good health and CMV-seropositive. The chain is built from TRBV6-5 and TRBJ2-3; D is perhaps TRBD2 (6 bases). Sequences were obtained from PBMCs. Here the CDR3 DNA reads TGTGCCAGCAGACCGGGACTGCCGGCAGATACGCAGTATTTT. Its protein is CASRPGLPADTQYF.